This T cell receptor (beta chain) was identified during a study of blood T cell repertoires in COVID-19. The CDR3 contains 13 residues. Germline CDR1 is SGHTA and CDR2 is FQGNSA. The junction had 6 bases not matched to a gene; V was cut back by 7 bases and J by 5 bases. TCRdb's table, derived via immunoSEQ multiplex PCR, lists solely in-frame clones and lacks some. The sample lists 310,000 or so clones, around 89% occurring once. Sequenced sample: peripheral blood. This TCR was recovered from a man younger than 35 who had recovered from COVID-19. The gene calls are TRBV7-2 and TRBJ2-5, with 8 positions matching TRBD2. For the CDR3, the DNA is TGTGCCAGCACCCCCCGGGGGGGGGAGACCCAGTACTTC. Its protein is CASTPRGGETQYF.